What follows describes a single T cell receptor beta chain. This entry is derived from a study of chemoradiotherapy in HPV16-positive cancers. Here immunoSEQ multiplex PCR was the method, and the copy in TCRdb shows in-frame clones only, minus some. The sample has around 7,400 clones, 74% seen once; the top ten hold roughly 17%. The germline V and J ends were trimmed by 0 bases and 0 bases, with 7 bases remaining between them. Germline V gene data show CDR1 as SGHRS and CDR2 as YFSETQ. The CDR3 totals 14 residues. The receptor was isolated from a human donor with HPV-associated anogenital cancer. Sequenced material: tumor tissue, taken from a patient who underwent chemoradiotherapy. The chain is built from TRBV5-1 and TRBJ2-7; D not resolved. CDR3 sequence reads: CASSLDSFSYEQYF. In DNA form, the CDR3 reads TGCGCCAGCAGCTTGGACAGCTTCTCCTACGAGCAGTACTTC.